These T cell receptor beta chains were read from a single sample in a study of blood T cell repertoires in COVID-19. Sequencing was performed with immunoSEQ multiplex PCR; in TCRdb, only in-frame clones are kept and a portion is missing. The table has about 170,000 clones, around four fifths seen once. The sequencing sample was made of PBMCs or T cells enriched from blood (not recorded which). The source of these receptors is a woman aged 45-65 years who had recovered from COVID-19. Both conserved end residues are part of each CDR3. The D gene is left open where the match is weak. Expanded clones are given a class, and other clones once, few, many or no size at all.

clone size: -
D gene: -
J gene: TRBJ2-3
V gene: TRBV6-5
CDR3 DNA: TGTGCCAGCAGAACCGGGGGTGCCACAGATACGCAGTATTTT
CDR3 protein: CASRTGGATDTQYF

clone size: -
D gene: -
J gene: TRBJ1-3
V gene: TRBV28
CDR3 DNA: TGTGCCAGCCGCCGGGGGACCTCTGGAAACACCATATATTTT
CDR3 protein: CASRRGTSGNTIYF

clone size: -
D gene: -
J gene: TRBJ2-1
V gene: TRBV5-1
CDR3 DNA: TGCGCCAGCAGCCCTGGTGGAGTGGGCTACAATGAGCAGTTCTTC
CDR3 protein: CASSPGGVGYNEQFF

clone size: -
D gene: TRBD1
J gene: TRBJ2-2
V gene: TRBV23-1
CDR3 DNA: TGCGCCAGGCGGGACAGGGGGACCGGGGAGCTGTTTTTT
CDR3 protein: CARRDRGTGELFF

clone size: -
D gene: -
J gene: TRBJ2-2
V gene: TRBV6-5
CDR3 DNA: TGTGCCAGCACCCGACAGATCACCGGGGAGCTGTTTTTT
CDR3 protein: CASTRQITGELFF

clone size: -
D gene: -
J gene: TRBJ1-1
V gene: TRBV7-9
CDR3 DNA: TGTGCCAGCAGCTTAGGGACATCGAACACTGAAGCTTTCTTT
CDR3 protein: CASSLGTSNTEAFF

clone size: -
D gene: -
J gene: TRBJ2-1
V gene: TRBV19
CDR3 DNA: TGTGCCAGTCGGACTGTCGGCAGTTCAAATGAGCAGTTCTTC
CDR3 protein: CASRTVGSSNEQFF

clone size: once
D gene: TRBD2
J gene: TRBJ2-1
V gene: TRBV15
CDR3 DNA: TGTGCCACCGCGGTCGGAGCGGGGGCCTACAATGAGCAGTTCTTC
CDR3 protein: CATAVGAGAYNEQFF

clone size: -
D gene: TRBD1
J gene: TRBJ1-2
V gene: TRBV7-2
CDR3 DNA: TGTGCCAGCAGCTACGACCGACAGGGCAACTATGGCTACACCTTC
CDR3 protein: CASSYDRQGNYGYTF

clone size: -
D gene: -
J gene: TRBJ1-2
V gene: TRBV13
CDR3 DNA: TGTGCCAGCAGCTTATGGGGGGTCCTTAACTATGGCTACACCTTC
CDR3 protein: CASSLWGVLNYGYTF

clone size: -
D gene: -
J gene: TRBJ2-5
V gene: TRBV9
CDR3 DNA: TGTGCCAGCAGCGTAGATTACTCCTCCCCGTCCCAGTACTTC
CDR3 protein: CASSVDYSSPSQYF

clone size: -
D gene: -
J gene: TRBJ1-5
V gene: TRBV6-2/TRBV6-3
CDR3 DNA: TGTGCCAGCAGTTACCCGGGGTATAGCAATCAGCCCCAGCATTTT
CDR3 protein: CASSYPGYSNQPQHF

clone size: -
D gene: TRBD2
J gene: TRBJ2-1
V gene: TRBV11-2
CDR3 DNA: TGTGCCAGCAGCTTAGTAACTAGGGCTAGCGGGGGCCATGAGCAGTTCTTC
CDR3 protein: CASSLVTRASGGHEQFF

clone size: -
D gene: -
J gene: TRBJ1-1
V gene: TRBV6-1
CDR3 DNA: TGTGCCAGCAGTGAAGAAGGGAGATGGATCGGGCCGAAGGGAGCTTTCTTT
CDR3 protein: CASSEEGRWIGPKGAFF

clone size: -
D gene: TRBD1
J gene: TRBJ1-1
V gene: TRBV5-1
CDR3 DNA: TGCGCCAGCAGCGGAGGGACAGTGAACACTGAAGCTTTCTTT
CDR3 protein: CASSGGTVNTEAFF

clone size: -
D gene: TRBD1
J gene: TRBJ1-2
V gene: TRBV19
CDR3 DNA: TGTGCCAGCAAATCCCGTCAGGGGGCGGGAGGCTACACCTTC
CDR3 protein: CASKSRQGAGGYTF

clone size: -
D gene: TRBD1
J gene: TRBJ1-5
V gene: TRBV7-9
CDR3 DNA: TGTGCCAGCAGCCAGTCAATGGGACAGGGGAGCAATCAGCCCCAGCATTTT
CDR3 protein: CASSQSMGQGSNQPQHF

clone size: -
D gene: TRBD1
J gene: TRBJ1-5
V gene: TRBV5-8
CDR3 DNA: TGTGCCAGCAGCGAGGGACAGAATCAGCCCCAGCATTTT
CDR3 protein: CASSEGQNQPQHF

clone size: -
D gene: -
J gene: TRBJ1-1
V gene: TRBV10-3
CDR3 DNA: TGTGCCATCAGTGAGTCGGGGAAGGGGGTACTCACTGAAGCTTTCTTT
CDR3 protein: CAISESGKGVLTEAFF

clone size: -
D gene: -
J gene: TRBJ1-4
V gene: TRBV18
CDR3 DNA: TGTGCCAGCTCATCGCAAACCCAGGGAAATAATGAAAAACTGTTTTTT
CDR3 protein: CASSSQTQGNNEKLFF

clone size: -
D gene: -
J gene: TRBJ1-6
V gene: TRBV21-1
CDR3 DNA: TGTGCCAGCAGCAAAGGGGGGAGGTCACCCCTCCACTTT
CDR3 protein: CASSKGGRSPLHF

clone size: -
D gene: TRBD1
J gene: TRBJ1-3
V gene: TRBV7-9
CDR3 DNA: TGTGCCAGCCGAACCGGACAGGGCGACGGAAACACCATATATTTT
CDR3 protein: CASRTGQGDGNTIYF

clone size: -
D gene: TRBD1
J gene: TRBJ2-1
V gene: TRBV5-5
CDR3 DNA: TGTGCCAGCAGCCACGGACCACAGGGGGTAGACGGTGAGCAGTTCTTC
CDR3 protein: CASSHGPQGVDGEQFF

clone size: -
D gene: -
J gene: TRBJ2-1
V gene: TRBV7-9
CDR3 DNA: TGTGCCAGCAGCCTTAGCGCGTCATCCTACAATGAGCAGTTCTTC
CDR3 protein: CASSLSASSYNEQFF

clone size: -
D gene: TRBD2
J gene: TRBJ2-1
V gene: TRBV30
CDR3 DNA: TGTGCCTGGACTAGGACTAGCGGGAGTAAGAATGAGCAGTTCTTC
CDR3 protein: CAWTRTSGSKNEQFF

clone size: -
D gene: -
J gene: TRBJ2-1
V gene: TRBV15
CDR3 DNA: TGTGCCACCAGCAGAGATTTTGGGCAGGGGGACTTCTTGCGGCAGTTCTTC
CDR3 protein: CATSRDFGQGDFLRQFF

clone size: -
D gene: -
J gene: TRBJ2-5
V gene: TRBV7-7
CDR3 DNA: TGTGCCAGCAGCTTATCGGCCGGGTTCCAAGAGACCCAGTACTTC
CDR3 protein: CASSLSAGFQETQYF

clone size: -
D gene: -
J gene: TRBJ1-5
V gene: TRBV5-6
CDR3 DNA: TGTGCCAGCAGCTTGGGGTCCCCGGGCAATCAGCCCCAGCATTTT
CDR3 protein: CASSLGSPGNQPQHF

clone size: once
D gene: TRBD1
J gene: TRBJ1-4
V gene: TRBV11-3
CDR3 DNA: TGTGCCAGCAGCTTGGAGGCGGGACAGCGGGCAGGAAAACTGTTTTTT
CDR3 protein: CASSLEAGQRAGKLFF

clone size: once
D gene: TRBD1
J gene: TRBJ1-5
V gene: TRBV11-2
CDR3 DNA: TGTGCCAGCACTCTGGACAGGAACAATCAGCCCCAGCATTTT
CDR3 protein: CASTLDRNNQPQHF

clone size: -
D gene: -
J gene: TRBJ1-1
V gene: TRBV6-5
CDR3 DNA: TGTGCCAGCAGACAAGAGGGGAGGTCAGTATCTTTCTTT
CDR3 protein: CASRQEGRSVSFF

clone size: -
D gene: -
J gene: TRBJ1-6
V gene: TRBV28
CDR3 DNA: TGTGCCAGCAGTTCCCCACAGGGTAGCTCCTATAATTCACCCCTCCACTTT
CDR3 protein: CASSSPQGSSYNSPLHF

clone size: -
D gene: -
J gene: TRBJ1-2
V gene: TRBV5-1
CDR3 DNA: TGCGCCAGCAGCTTATCCCCCCTATCTGGCTACACCTTC
CDR3 protein: CASSLSPLSGYTF

clone size: -
D gene: -
J gene: TRBJ1-2
V gene: TRBV16
CDR3 DNA: TGTGCCAGCAGCCCTACCTCGTCACAGGGCCGCTATGGCTACACCTTC
CDR3 protein: CASSPTSSQGRYGYTF

clone size: -
D gene: -
J gene: TRBJ1-1
V gene: TRBV30
CDR3 DNA: TGTGCCTGGAGTGTATCCAACCCCATTAACGGGGCTTTCTTT
CDR3 protein: CAWSVSNPINGAFF

clone size: -
D gene: -
J gene: TRBJ2-1
V gene: TRBV2
CDR3 DNA: TGTGCCAGCGTTCTGACGAGGTCCTACAATGAGCAGTTCTTC
CDR3 protein: CASVLTRSYNEQFF

clone size: few
D gene: TRBD1
J gene: TRBJ1-2
V gene: TRBV2
CDR3 DNA: TGTGCCAGCAGTGACGCGACAGGGGGACCTACTAACTATGGCTACACCTTC
CDR3 protein: CASSDATGGPTNYGYTF

clone size: -
D gene: -
J gene: TRBJ1-1
V gene: TRBV18
CDR3 DNA: TGTGCCAGCTCACCATCGGGGTATGAAGCTTTCTTT
CDR3 protein: CASSPSGYEAFF

clone size: -
D gene: -
J gene: TRBJ2-3
V gene: TRBV7-2
CDR3 DNA: TGTGCCAGCAGCTTAGGGGCGGGGAGCGATACGCAGTATTTT
CDR3 protein: CASSLGAGSDTQYF

clone size: -
D gene: -
J gene: TRBJ1-4
V gene: TRBV5-1
CDR3 DNA: TGCGCCAGCAGCTCCACAGGAGCAACTAATGAAAAACTGTTTTTT
CDR3 protein: CASSSTGATNEKLFF

clone size: -
D gene: TRBD1
J gene: TRBJ1-1
V gene: TRBV19
CDR3 DNA: TGTGCCAGTAGTCAGGGACAGCTGACGAACACTGAAGCTTTCTTT
CDR3 protein: CASSQGQLTNTEAFF

clone size: -
D gene: -
J gene: TRBJ1-1
V gene: TRBV7-2
CDR3 DNA: TGTGCCAGCAGCTCCCGAGGGAACACTGAAGCTTTCTTT
CDR3 protein: CASSSRGNTEAFF

clone size: -
D gene: -
J gene: TRBJ1-1
V gene: TRBV10-1
CDR3 DNA: TGCGCCAGCAGTGATAGGACTCCGGTTGGCGCTTTCTTT
CDR3 protein: CASSDRTPVGAFF

clone size: -
D gene: -
J gene: TRBJ1-1
V gene: TRBV27
CDR3 DNA: TGTGCCAGCAGTTTAAAGGGCCACGGGAGTGAAGCTTTCTTT
CDR3 protein: CASSLKGHGSEAFF

clone size: -
D gene: -
J gene: TRBJ2-5
V gene: TRBV6-2/TRBV6-3
CDR3 DNA: TGTGCCAGCAGCCGCGAATGGTACCAAGAGACCCAGTACTTC
CDR3 protein: CASSREWYQETQYF

clone size: -
D gene: -
J gene: TRBJ2-3
V gene: TRBV28
CDR3 DNA: TGTGCCAGCAGTTTCCAGACTAGTTCAGATACGCAGTATTTT
CDR3 protein: CASSFQTSSDTQYF